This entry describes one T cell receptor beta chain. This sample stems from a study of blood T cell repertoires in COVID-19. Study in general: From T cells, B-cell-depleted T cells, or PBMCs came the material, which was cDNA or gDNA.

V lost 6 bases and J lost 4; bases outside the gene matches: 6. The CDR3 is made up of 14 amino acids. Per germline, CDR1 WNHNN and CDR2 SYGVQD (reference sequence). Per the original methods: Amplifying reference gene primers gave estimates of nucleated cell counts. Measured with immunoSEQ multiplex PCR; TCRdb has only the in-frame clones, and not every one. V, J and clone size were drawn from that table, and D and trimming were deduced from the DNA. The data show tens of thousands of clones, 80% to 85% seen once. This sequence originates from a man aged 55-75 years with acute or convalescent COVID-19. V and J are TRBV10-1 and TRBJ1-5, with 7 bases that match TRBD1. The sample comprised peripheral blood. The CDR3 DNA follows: TGCGCCAGCAGGTCGGGACAGCTAAATCAGCCCCAGCATTTT. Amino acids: CASRSGQLNQPQHF.